This TCR beta chain was sequenced during a study of naive and memory T cell subsets. Amplification of ligated cDNA took four PCR rounds with SP2 and nested alpha and beta constant primers. Reverse transcription of blood and skin TCR RNA was primed at alpha and beta constant regions. One entry per CDR3 protein results from TCRdb running MiXCR on the UMI-ligation and nested PCR reads. The table has some 21,000 distinct CDR3 sequences, about 6% seen once; the top ten hold roughly 6.1%. General observations from the study: Tuberculin site TCR excess was interpreted as type IV hypersensitivity infiltration. Potentially, T cell activation and differentiation skew this RNA-based measurement.

This clonotype was seen many times. The antigen remains undetermined. As for treatment: skin biopsy from PPD injection site in Mantoux-positive individual. The library had UMIs added by 3' ligation of an oligonucleotide to TCR cDNA. Cells were not sorted; total RNA input targeted about 1 to 1000 ng. Germline CDR1 is DFQATT and CDR2 is SNEGSKA (reference sequence). The CDR3 totals 22 residues. The V and J ends lost 2 bases and 0 bases, in that order; junction bases with no gene match: 19. The chain couples TRBV20-1 to TRBJ2-1, with 13 bases that match TRBD2. Material: skin, obtained from a tuberculin skin test site. The sequence derives from an adult in good health. DNA for the CDR3: TGCAGTGCTAGATCCGGGACTAGCGGGACTACCCGACCCAGAAGCTCCTACAATGAGCAGTTCTTC. Its protein is CSARSGTSGTTRPRSSYNEQFF.